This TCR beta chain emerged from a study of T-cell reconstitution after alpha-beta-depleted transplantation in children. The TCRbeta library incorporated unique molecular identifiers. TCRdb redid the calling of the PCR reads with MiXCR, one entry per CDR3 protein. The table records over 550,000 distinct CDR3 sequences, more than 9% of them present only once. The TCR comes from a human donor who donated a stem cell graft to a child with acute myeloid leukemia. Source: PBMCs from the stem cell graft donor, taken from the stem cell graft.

In DNA, the CDR3 is TGTGCCAGCAGCGTACAGACGAACACTGAAGCTTTCTTT. Translated, it gives CASSVQTNTEAFF. The chain is built from TRBV5-4 and TRBJ1-1, with unresolved D. The CDR3 extends over 13 amino acids. V lost 4 bases, J lost 1 base, and 8 bases lay in between. From germline, CDR1 is SGHNT and CDR2 YYREEE (reference sequence).